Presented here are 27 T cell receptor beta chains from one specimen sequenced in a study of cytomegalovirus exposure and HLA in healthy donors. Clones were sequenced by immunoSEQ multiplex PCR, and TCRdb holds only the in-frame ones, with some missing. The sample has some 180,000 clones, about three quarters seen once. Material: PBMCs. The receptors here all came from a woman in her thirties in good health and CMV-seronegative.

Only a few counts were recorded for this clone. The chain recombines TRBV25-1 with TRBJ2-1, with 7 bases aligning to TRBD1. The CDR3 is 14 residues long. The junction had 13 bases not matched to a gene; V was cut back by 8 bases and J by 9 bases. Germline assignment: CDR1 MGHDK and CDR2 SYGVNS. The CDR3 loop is CASQSLTGVTEQFF. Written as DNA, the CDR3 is TGTGCCAGCCAAAGTTTAACAGGGGTCACTGAGCAGTTCTTC.

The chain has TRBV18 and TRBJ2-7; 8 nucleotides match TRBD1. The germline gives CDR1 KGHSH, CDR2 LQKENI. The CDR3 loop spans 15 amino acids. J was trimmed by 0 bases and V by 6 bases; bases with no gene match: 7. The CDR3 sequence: CASSSRTGSSYEQYF. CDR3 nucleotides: TGTGCCAGCTCTTCCCGGACAGGGAGCTCCTACGAGCAGTACTTC.

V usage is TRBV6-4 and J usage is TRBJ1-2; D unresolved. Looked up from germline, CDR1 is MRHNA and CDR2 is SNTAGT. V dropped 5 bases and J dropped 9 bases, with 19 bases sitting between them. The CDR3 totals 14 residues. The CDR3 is CASSLDGGVGSYTF. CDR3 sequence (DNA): TGTGCCAGCAGTCTTGACGGCGGGGTTGGGAGCTACACCTTC.

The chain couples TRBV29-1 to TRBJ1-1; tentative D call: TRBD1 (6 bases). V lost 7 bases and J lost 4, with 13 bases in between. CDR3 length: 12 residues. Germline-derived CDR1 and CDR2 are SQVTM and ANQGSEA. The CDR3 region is CSAEGVGTEAFF. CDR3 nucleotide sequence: TGCAGCGCCGAGGGGGTCGGCACTGAAGCTTTCTTT.

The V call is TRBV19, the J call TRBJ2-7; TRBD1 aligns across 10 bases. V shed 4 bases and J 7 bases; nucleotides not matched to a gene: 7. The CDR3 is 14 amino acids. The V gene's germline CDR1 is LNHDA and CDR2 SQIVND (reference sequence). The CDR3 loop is CASSTGQGSPEQYF. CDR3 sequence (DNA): TGTGCCAGTAGTACGGGACAGGGGTCGCCGGAGCAGTACTTC. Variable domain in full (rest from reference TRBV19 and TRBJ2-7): DGGITQSPKYLFRKEGQNVTLSCEQNLNHDAMYWYRQDPGQGLRLIYYSQIVNDFQKGDIAEGYSVSREKKESFPLTVTSAQKNPTAFYLCASSTGQGSPEQYFGPGTRLTVT.

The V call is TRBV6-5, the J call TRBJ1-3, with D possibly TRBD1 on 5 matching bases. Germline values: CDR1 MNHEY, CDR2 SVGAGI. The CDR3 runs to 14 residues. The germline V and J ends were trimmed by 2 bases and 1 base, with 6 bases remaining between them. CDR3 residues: CASSYGGSGNTIYF. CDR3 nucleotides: TGTGCCAGCAGTTACGGGGGGTCTGGAAACACCATATATTTT.

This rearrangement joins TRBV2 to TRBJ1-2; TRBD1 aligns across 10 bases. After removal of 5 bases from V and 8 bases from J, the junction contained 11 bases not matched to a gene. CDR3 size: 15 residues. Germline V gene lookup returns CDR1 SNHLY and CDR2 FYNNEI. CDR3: CASSYEPGTGDGYTF. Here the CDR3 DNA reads TGTGCCAGCAGTTACGAACCCGGGACAGGGGACGGCTACACCTTC. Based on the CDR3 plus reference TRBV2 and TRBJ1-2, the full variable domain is EPEVTQTPSHQVTQMGQEVILRCVPISNHLYFYWYRQILGQKVEFLVSFYNNEISEKSEIFDDQFSVERPDGSNFTLKIRSTKLEDSAMYFCASSYEPGTGDGYTFGSGTRLTVV.

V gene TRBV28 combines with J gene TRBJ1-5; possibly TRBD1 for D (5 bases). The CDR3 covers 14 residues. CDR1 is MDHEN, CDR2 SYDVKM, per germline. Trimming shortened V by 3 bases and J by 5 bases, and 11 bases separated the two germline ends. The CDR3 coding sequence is TGTGCCAGCAGTTTTGTCACCAGGGATCAGCCCCAGCATTTT. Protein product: CASSFVTRDQPQHF. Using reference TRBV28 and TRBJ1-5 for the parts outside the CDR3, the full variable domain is DVKVTQSSRYLVKRTGEKVFLECVQDMDHENMFWYRQDPGLGLRLIYFSYDVKMKEKGDIPEGYSVSREKKERFSLILESASTNQTSMYLCASSFVTRDQPQHFGDGTRLSIL.

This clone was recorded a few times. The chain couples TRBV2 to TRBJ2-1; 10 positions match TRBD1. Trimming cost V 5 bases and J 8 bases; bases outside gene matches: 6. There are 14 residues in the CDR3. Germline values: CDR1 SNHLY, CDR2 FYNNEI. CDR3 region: CASSRDRGFYEQFF. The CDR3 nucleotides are TGTGCCAGCAGTCGGGACAGGGGATTTTATGAGCAGTTCTTC.

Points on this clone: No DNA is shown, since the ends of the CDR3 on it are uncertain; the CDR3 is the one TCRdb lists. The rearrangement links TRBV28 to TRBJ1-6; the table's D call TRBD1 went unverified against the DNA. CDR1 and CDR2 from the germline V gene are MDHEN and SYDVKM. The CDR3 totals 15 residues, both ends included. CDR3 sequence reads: CASSSSGTGNSPLHF.

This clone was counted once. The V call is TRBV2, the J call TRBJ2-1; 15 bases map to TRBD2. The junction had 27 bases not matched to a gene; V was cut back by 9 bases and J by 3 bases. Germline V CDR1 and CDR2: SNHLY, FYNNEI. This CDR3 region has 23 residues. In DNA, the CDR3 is TGTGCCAGGACCGTAAGGACTAGCGGGGGGGTCACTATACCTCCAGTCCACTACAATGAGCAGTTCTTC. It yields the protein CARTVRTSGGVTIPPVHYNEQFF.

The CDR3 loop reads CASRPRDSYGYTF. The DNA for the CDR3 is TGTGCCAGCAGGCCCCGGGACAGCTATGGCTACACCTTC. V gene TRBV6-5 combines with J gene TRBJ1-2, with 7 bases matching TRBD1. CDR1 and CDR2 from the germline V gene are MNHEY and SVGAGI. The CDR3 length is 13 residues. After removal of 6 bases from V and 4 bases from J, the junction contained 5 bases not matched to a gene.

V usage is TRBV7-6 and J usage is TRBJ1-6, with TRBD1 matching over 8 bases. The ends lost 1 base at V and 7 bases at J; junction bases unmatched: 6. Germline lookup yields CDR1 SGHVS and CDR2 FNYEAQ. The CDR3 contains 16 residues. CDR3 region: CASSLGGQGGNSPLHF. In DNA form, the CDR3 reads TGTGCCAGCAGCTTAGGCGGACAGGGTGGAAATTCACCCCTCCACTTT.

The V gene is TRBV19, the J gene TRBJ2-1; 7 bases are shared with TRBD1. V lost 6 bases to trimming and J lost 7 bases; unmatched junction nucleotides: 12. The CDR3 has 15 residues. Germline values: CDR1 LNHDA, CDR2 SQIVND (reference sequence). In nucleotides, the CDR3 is TGTGCCAGTAGCACAGGGGCCCACCTAGCAAATGAGCAGTTCTTC. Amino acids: CASSTGAHLANEQFF.

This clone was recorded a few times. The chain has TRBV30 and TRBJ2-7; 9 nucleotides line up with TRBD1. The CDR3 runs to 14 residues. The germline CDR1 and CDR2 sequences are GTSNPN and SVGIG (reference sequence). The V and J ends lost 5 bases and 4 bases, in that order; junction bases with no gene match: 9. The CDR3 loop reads CAWGPGTGSYEQYF. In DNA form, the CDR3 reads TGTGCCTGGGGTCCCGGGACAGGGTCATACGAGCAGTACTTC.

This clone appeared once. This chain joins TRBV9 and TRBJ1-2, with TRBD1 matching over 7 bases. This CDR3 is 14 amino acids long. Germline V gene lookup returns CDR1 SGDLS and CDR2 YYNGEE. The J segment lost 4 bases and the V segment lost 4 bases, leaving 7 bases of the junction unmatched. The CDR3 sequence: CASSPQGGSYGYTF. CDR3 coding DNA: TGTGCCAGCAGCCCCCAGGGGGGTAGCTATGGCTACACCTTC.

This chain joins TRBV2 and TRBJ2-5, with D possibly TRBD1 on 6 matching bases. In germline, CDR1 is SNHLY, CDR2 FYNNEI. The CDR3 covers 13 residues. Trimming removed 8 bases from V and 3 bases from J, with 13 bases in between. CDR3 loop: CASAGTSKETQYF. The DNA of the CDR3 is TGTGCCAGCGCCGGGACATCAAAAGAGACCCAGTACTTC.

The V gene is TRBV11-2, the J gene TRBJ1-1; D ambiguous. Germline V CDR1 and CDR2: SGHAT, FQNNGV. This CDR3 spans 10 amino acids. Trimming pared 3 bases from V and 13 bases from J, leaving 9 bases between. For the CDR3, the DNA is TGTGCCAGCAGCTTCTCTAACCTTTTCTTT. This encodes CASSFSNLFF.

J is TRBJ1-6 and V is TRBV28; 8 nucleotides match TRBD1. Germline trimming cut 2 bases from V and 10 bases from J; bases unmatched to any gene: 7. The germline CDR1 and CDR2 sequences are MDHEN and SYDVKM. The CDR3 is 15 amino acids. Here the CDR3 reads CASSLPTGVKSPLHF. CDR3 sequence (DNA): TGTGCCAGCAGTTTACCGACAGGGGTGAAGTCACCCCTCCACTTT.

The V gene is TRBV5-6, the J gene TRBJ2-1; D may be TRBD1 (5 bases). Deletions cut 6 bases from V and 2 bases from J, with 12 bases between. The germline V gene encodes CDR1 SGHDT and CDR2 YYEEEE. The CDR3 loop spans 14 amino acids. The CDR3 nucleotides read TGTGCCAGCACCCAGAAGGGGACCTACAATGAGCAGTTCTTC. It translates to CASTQKGTYNEQFF.

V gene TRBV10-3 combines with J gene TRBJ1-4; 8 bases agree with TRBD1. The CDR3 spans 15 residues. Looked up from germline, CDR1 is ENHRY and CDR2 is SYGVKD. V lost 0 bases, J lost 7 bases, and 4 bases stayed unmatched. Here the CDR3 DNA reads TGTGCCATCAGTGAGTCGGACAGGGCCAGTGAAAAACTGTTTTTT. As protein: CAISESDRASEKLFF.

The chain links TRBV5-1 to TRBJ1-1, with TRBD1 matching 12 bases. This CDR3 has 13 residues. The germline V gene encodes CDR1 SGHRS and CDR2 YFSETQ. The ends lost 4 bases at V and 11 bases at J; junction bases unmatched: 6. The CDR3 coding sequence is TGCGCCAGCAGCCACGGGGACAGGGGGCTGGCTTTCTTT. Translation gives CASSHGDRGLAFF.

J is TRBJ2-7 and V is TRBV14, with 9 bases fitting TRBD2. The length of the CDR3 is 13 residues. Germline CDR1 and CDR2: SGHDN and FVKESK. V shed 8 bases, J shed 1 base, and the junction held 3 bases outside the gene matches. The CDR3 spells CASGTSYSYEQYF. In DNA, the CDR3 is TGTGCCAGCGGGACTAGCTATTCCTACGAGCAGTACTTC.

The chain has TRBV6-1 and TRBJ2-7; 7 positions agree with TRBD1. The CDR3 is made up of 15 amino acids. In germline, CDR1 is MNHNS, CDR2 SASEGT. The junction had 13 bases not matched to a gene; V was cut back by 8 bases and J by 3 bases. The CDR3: CASRRQGEGLYEQYF. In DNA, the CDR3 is TGTGCCAGCCGCAGACAGGGTGAAGGACTCTACGAGCAGTACTTC.

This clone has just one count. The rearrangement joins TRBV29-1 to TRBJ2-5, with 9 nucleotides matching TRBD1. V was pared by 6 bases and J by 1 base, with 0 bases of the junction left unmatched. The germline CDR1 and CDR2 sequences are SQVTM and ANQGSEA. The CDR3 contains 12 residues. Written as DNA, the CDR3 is TGCAGCGTGGACAGGGGCCAAGAGACCCAGTACTTC. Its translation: CSVDRGQETQYF.

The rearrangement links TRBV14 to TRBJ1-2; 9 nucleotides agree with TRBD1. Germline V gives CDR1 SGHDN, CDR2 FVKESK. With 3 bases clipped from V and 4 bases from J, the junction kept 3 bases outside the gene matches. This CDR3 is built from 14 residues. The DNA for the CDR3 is TGTGCCAGCAGCCAGGACAGGGGAAGCTATGGCTACACCTTC. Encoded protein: CASSQDRGSYGYTF.

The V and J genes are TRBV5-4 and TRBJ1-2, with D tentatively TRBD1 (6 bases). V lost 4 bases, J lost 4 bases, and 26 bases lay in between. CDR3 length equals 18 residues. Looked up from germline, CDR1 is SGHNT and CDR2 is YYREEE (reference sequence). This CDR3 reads CASSQGQGKRGMSYGYTF. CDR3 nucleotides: TGTGCCAGCAGCCAAGGCCAGGGGAAGAGGGGCATGAGCTATGGCTACACCTTC. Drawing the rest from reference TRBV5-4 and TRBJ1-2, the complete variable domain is ETGVTQSPTHLIKTRGQQVTLRCSSQSGHNTVSWYQQALGQGPQFIFQYYREEENGRGNFPPRFSGLQFPNYSSELNVNALELDDSALYLCASSQGQGKRGMSYGYTFGSGTRLTVV.